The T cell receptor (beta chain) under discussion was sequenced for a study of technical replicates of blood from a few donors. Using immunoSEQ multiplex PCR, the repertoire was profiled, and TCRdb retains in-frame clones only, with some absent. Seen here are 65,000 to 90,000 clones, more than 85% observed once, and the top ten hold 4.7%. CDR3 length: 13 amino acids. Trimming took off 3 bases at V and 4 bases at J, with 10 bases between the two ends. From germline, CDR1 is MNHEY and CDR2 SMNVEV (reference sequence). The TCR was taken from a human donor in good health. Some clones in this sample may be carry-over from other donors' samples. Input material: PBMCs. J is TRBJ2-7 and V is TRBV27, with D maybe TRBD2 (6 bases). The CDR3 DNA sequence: TGTGCCAGCAGTTTTTGGGGAGGTTACGAGCAGTACTTC. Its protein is CASSFWGGYEQYF.